A single sample is the source of the 32 T cell receptor beta chains below, sequenced in a study of read filtering for tumor transcriptome and immune sequencing. Molecular barcoded adaptors covering alpha/delta and beta/gamma chains were used on roughly 400 ng RNA. Using its own MiXCR run on the reads, TCRdb lists one record per CDR3 protein. The data contain about 50,000 distinct CDR3 sequences, approximately 19% of them singletons. Sequencing used a population of CD138-negative cells sorted from bone marrow. Receptors were obtained from a donor aged 40 or over with multiple myeloma.

This clonotype was recorded many times. The V and J genes are TRBV20-1 and TRBJ1-1; D call uncertain. CDR3 length equals 14 residues. Trimming removed 4 bases from V and 5 bases from J, with 17 bases in between. From germline, CDR1 is DFQATT and CDR2 SNEGSKA (reference sequence). In DNA form, the CDR3 reads TGCAGTGCTAAGGCGCGTGGGATGTGGACTGAAGCTTTCTTT. Translated: CSAKARGMWTEAFF.

Remarks on this clonotype: A much larger clone lies one base from this, so it may be a read error. The chain is built from TRBV20-1 and TRBJ2-1; TRBD2 agrees at 10 bases. This CDR3 is built from 16 residues. Germline V lookup: CDR1 DFQATT, CDR2 SNEGSKA (reference sequence). V shed 3 bases and J 5 bases; nucleotides not matched to a gene: 10. As DNA, the CDR3 is TGCAGTGCTAGGAATTTAGCGGGAGGTTCCCACAATGAGCAGTTCTTC. Translating it yields CSARNLAGGSHNEQFF.

About this clonotype: A much bigger clone sits one base away, suggesting this may be a read error. The chain employs TRBV29-1 and TRBJ2-1; 9 positions agree with TRBD2. The trim removed 0 bases at V and 6 bases at J, leaving 9 bases unmatched. The CDR3 runs 16 residues. In germline, CDR1 is SQVTM, CDR2 ANQGSEA. The DNA of the CDR3 is TGCAGCGTTGAAGACTCCGGGACTAGCAACCCCAATGAGCAGTTCTTC. Translation: CSVEDSGTSNPNEQFF.

The V call is TRBV7-2, the J call TRBJ2-7, with a possible D match to TRBD2 (5 bases). This CDR3 is 12 amino acids long. V shed 2 bases and J shed 7 bases, with 9 bases lying between them. Germline CDR1 is SGHTA and CDR2 is FQGNSA. The CDR3 DNA follows: TGTGCCAGCAGCTTACGGGGTGGTGAGCAGTACTTC. This gives the protein CASSLRGGEQYF.

This clonotype was found a few times. The chain joins TRBV2 to TRBJ1-5; D perhaps matches TRBD1 (5 bases). Per germline, CDR1 SNHLY and CDR2 FYNNEI. CDR3 length: 14 residues. V dropped 7 bases and J dropped 6 bases, with 16 bases sitting between them. CDR3 bases: TGTGCCAGCAACAAAGGCAGGGAGGGTCAGCCCCAGCATTTT. Amino acids: CASNKGREGQPQHF.

At least ten counts were recorded for this clonotype. The rearrangement joins TRBV20-1 to TRBJ2-1; 8 bases line up with TRBD2. Germline CDR1 reads DFQATT; CDR2 reads SNEGSKA (reference sequence). The CDR3 totals 13 residues. CDR3 loop: CSIITSGYNEQFF. The DNA of the CDR3 is TGCAGCATCATAACTAGCGGTTACAATGAGCAGTTCTTC.

On this clonotype itself: A much larger clone differs by one base, so this may be a read error. As DNA, the CDR3 is TGTGCCAGCAGTACGGGACAGCTGAACACTGGAGCTTTCTTT. It yields the protein CASSTGQLNTGAFF. The chain couples TRBV6-6 to TRBJ1-1; 7 positions match TRBD1. Germline V gives CDR1 MNHNY, CDR2 SVGAGI (reference sequence). The CDR3 spans 14 residues.

This clonotype was recorded at least ten times. The DNA for the CDR3 is TGTGCCAGCAGATCCGGGACAGGCCCCCCTGTCAGAGAGCAGTACTTC. Amino acid sequence: CASRSGTGPPVREQYF. The chain uses TRBV27 and TRBJ2-7; 8 bases are shared with TRBD1. V dropped 6 bases and J dropped 7; count of bases not matched to a gene: 17. There are 16 residues in the CDR3. Germline-derived CDR1 and CDR2 are MNHEY and SMNVEV (reference sequence).

This clonotype was recorded at least ten times. The chain is built from TRBV7-2 and TRBJ1-1; D is undetermined. V lost 0 bases and J lost 0, with 11 bases in between. CDR1 is SGHTA and CDR2 is FQGNSA in the germline V gene. There are 16 residues in the CDR3. The CDR3 sequence: CASSLAGVGVNTEAFF. DNA for the CDR3: TGTGCCAGCAGCTTAGCTGGGGTGGGCGTGAACACTGAAGCTTTCTTT. The whole variable domain, remainder taken from reference TRBV7-2 and TRBJ1-1, is GAGVSQSPSNKVTEKGKDVELRCDPISGHTALYWYRQSLGQGLEFLIYFQGNSAPDKSGLPSDRFSAERTGGSVSTLTIQRTQQEDSAVYLCASSLAGVGVNTEAFFGQGTRLTVV.

This clonotype was observed at least ten times. The chain recombines TRBV29-1 with TRBJ2-1; possibly TRBD2 for D (6 bases). CDR3 length: 15 amino acids. The V and J ends lost 2 bases and 3 bases respectively, with 14 bases between them. Germline loops: CDR1 SQVTM, CDR2 ANQGSEA. CDR3 in amino acids: CSVEFSGGIYNEQFF. CDR3 coding DNA: TGCAGCGTTGAATTTAGCGGCGGAATCTACAATGAGCAGTTCTTC.

Comment on this clonotype: The junction and the germline gene differ at one end; a read error may be behind it. This chain links TRBV20-1 with TRBJ2-7; no definite D call. Germline assignment: CDR1 DFQATT and CDR2 SNEGSKA (reference sequence). CDR3 length: 13 residues. CDR3 bases: TGCAGTGCTGGAGATGCTGGGGATAGCGAGCAGTACTTC. Its protein is CSAGDAGDSEQYF.

The table lists this clonotype with a few counts. J is TRBJ2-5 and V is TRBV11-2, with D tentatively TRBD2 (6 bases). The CDR3 totals 16 residues. The germline gives CDR1 SGHAT, CDR2 FQNNGV. V gave up 3 bases and J gave up 4 bases, with 18 bases separating them. For the CDR3, the DNA is TGTGCCAGCAGCTTTGGGTTTGGAGGGTGGGGAGAGACCCAGTACTTC. Amino acid sequence: CASSFGFGGWGETQYF.

The table lists this clonotype with a few counts. The rearrangement uses TRBV24-1 and TRBJ1-5; tentatively, D is TRBD1 (5 bases). CDR3 length equals 12 residues. Trimming removed 3 bases at V and 6 bases at J, with 5 bases between. CDR1 and CDR2 (germline): KGHDR, SFDVKD. CDR3 DNA sequence: TGTGCCACCAGTGATCAGGGTCAGCCCCAGCATTTT. It is translated as CATSDQGQPQHF.

At least ten counts were recorded for this clonotype. The V gene is TRBV5-1, the J gene TRBJ1-1; no firm D call. Trimming took off 6 bases at V and 2 bases at J, with 14 bases between the two ends. The CDR3 spans 14 residues. The germline V gene has CDR1 SGHRS and CDR2 YFSETQ. The CDR3 nucleotides read TGCGCCAGCAAGCTGGCAACGGTTAACACTGAAGCTTTCTTT. Its translation: CASKLATVNTEAFF.

In the case of this clonotype: A read error may produce the germline difference seen at one junction end. The V and J genes are TRBV18 and TRBJ2-1; unclear D gene. The CDR3 runs 12 residues. Per the germline V gene, CDR1 is KGHSH and CDR2 is LQKENI. The CDR3 loop reads CASPPQGDDQFF. For the CDR3, the DNA is TGTGCCAGCCCACCACAAGGCGATGATCAGTTCTTC.

This clonotype was counted many times. The junction and the germline gene differ at one end; a read error may be behind it. The chain employs TRBV7-7 and TRBJ2-7; 8 nucleotides line up with TRBD1. Germline CDR1 reads SSHAT; CDR2 reads FNYEAQ (reference sequence). The CDR3 has 15 amino acids. This chain's CDR3 is CASSSAGGYSYEQYF. The CDR3 coding sequence is TGTGCTAGCAGCTCCGCAGGGGGCTATTCCTACGAGCAGTACTTC. The whole variable domain, filled in from reference TRBV7-7 and TRBJ2-7, reads GAGVSQSPRYKVTKRGQDVTLRCDPISSHATLYWYQQALGQGPEFLTYFNYEAQPDKSGLPSDRFSAERPEGSISTLTIQRTEQRDSAMYRCASSSAGGYSYEQYFGPGTRLTVT.

The sample holds many counts of this clonotype. The chain recombines TRBV5-1 with TRBJ1-4; unclear D gene. This CDR3 comprises 15 residues. Germline-derived CDR1 and CDR2 are SGHRS and YFSETQ. V lost 0 bases and J 5 bases, leaving 11 bases between the germline ends. CDR3 nucleotide sequence: TGCGCCAGCAGCTTGGACGGACGCCCGAATGAAAAACTGTTTTTT. This encodes CASSLDGRPNEKLFF.

This clonotype was observed at least ten times. The chain has TRBV5-4 and TRBJ2-3; 7 bases fit TRBD2. CDR1 and CDR2 (germline): SGHNT, YYREEE (reference sequence). J gave up 2 bases and V 2 bases, and 8 bases lay outside the gene matches. CDR3 length equals 16 residues. The CDR3 region has the DNA TGTGCCAGCAGCTTCCGAAGCGGGACTGACACAGATACGCAGTATTTT. Its translation is CASSFRSGTDTDTQYF.

This clonotype appeared many times. The chain recombines TRBV7-6 with TRBJ2-1, with D perhaps TRBD1 (5 bases). The CDR3 has 16 residues. Trimming took off 6 bases at V and 0 bases at J, with 15 bases between the two ends. In germline, CDR1 is SGHVS, CDR2 FNYEAQ. This chain's CDR3 is CASSPFDSFSYNEQFF. The CDR3 nucleotides are TGTGCCAGCAGTCCCTTCGACAGTTTCTCCTACAATGAGCAGTTCTTC.

Concerning this clonotype: One base away lies a much larger clone, so this may be a sequencing read error. This sequence joins TRBV30 and TRBJ2-7; either TRBD1 or TRBD2 may fit D (5 bases each). CDR1 and CDR2 from the germline V gene are GTSNPN and SVGIG (reference sequence). Trimming left V 2 bases short and J 7 bases short, with 24 bases between. CDR3 length equals 16 residues. The CDR3 DNA reads TGTGCCTGGAGTAGGGCCCGGTGGGGGAGCCAGGGTGAGCAGTACTTC. It encodes CAWSRARWGSQGEQYF.

This clonotype was detected many times. This sequence joins TRBV29-1 and TRBJ2-1, with D perhaps matching TRBD1 or TRBD2 (5 bases each). The CDR3 is made up of 11 amino acids. Germline V gene sequence: CDR1 SQVTM, CDR2 ANQGSEA. Deletions cut 7 bases from V and 9 bases from J, with 13 bases between. The DNA of the CDR3 is TGCAGCGCTACAGGAGGAGGTGAGCAGTTCTTC. It yields the protein CSATGGGEQFF.

This clonotype was seen ten or more times. The rearrangement joins TRBV12-3 or TRBV12-4 to TRBJ1-1; the match to TRBD1 covers 7 bases. The J segment lost 3 bases and the V segment lost 6 bases, leaving 10 bases of the junction unmatched. The CDR3 has 15 residues. The chain's CDR3 is CASSRTTGYDTEAFF. The DNA of the CDR3 is TGTGCCAGCAGCCGCACGACAGGGTATGACACTGAAGCTTTCTTT.

This clonotype was counted a few times. The V and J genes are TRBV7-2 and TRBJ2-7, with D uncertain. The CDR3 has 13 amino acids. V was shortened by 3 bases and J by 2 bases, with 8 bases between the two germline ends. CDR1 and CDR2 from the germline V gene are SGHTA and FQGNSA. CDR3 region: CASSFGGTYEQYF. The CDR3 bases are TGTGCCAGCAGCTTCGGCGGCACCTACGAGCAGTACTTC.

This clonotype was seen ten or more times. The junction shows a germline mismatch at one end, possibly a read error. V usage is TRBV6-1 and J usage is TRBJ1-1, with unresolved D. Per the germline V gene, CDR1 is MNHNS and CDR2 is SASEGT. There are 12 residues in the CDR3. The CDR3 region is CASTEFGTEAFF. DNA of the CDR3: TGTGCCAGCACTGAATTTGGAACTGAAGCTTTCTTT.

As concerns this clonotype: Possible read error: a much larger clone is one base away. The V call is TRBV28, the J call TRBJ2-7; no definite D call. Trimming shortened V by 6 bases and J by 9 bases, and 15 bases separated the two germline ends. CDR1 is MDHEN, CDR2 SYDVKM, per germline. This CDR3 region has 12 residues. In nucleotides, the CDR3 is TGTGCCAGCAGGAGTGGGGTCGCCGGGCAGTACTTC. Translation: CASRSGVAGQYF.

This clonotype was recorded at least ten times. This chain connects TRBV20-1 to TRBJ1-6; D possibly corresponds to TRBD1 (5 bases). Between the trimmed V and J ends, which lost 5 bases and 6 bases, there was a span of 5 bases. Germline loops: CDR1 DFQATT, CDR2 SNEGSKA (reference sequence). This CDR3 is 11 amino acids long. The CDR3 region has the DNA TGCAGTGCTGGGGCTAATTCACCCCTCCACTTT. Encoded protein: CSAGANSPLHF.

In its sample, this clonotype was seen many times. V usage is TRBV20-1 and J usage is TRBJ2-3; 7 nucleotides align to TRBD1. V was clipped by 3 bases and J by 2 bases; unmatched bases: 11. The V gene's germline CDR1 is DFQATT and CDR2 SNEGSKA (reference sequence). The CDR3 has 16 amino acids. DNA of the CDR3: TGCAGTGCTAGGGTAGGACAGGCCCGTTCCACAGATACGCAGTATTTT. This sequence encodes CSARVGQARSTDTQYF.

This clonotype was detected ten times or more. The genes are TRBV20-1 and TRBJ2-7; TRBD1 agrees at 8 bases. Trimming at V came to 5 bases and at J to 0 bases, leaving 6 bases not matched to a gene. CDR1 and CDR2 from the germline V gene are DFQATT and SNEGSKA (reference sequence). The CDR3 is 14 residues long. Written as DNA, the CDR3 is TGCAGTGCTGAGGACAGGGACAGCTCCTACGAGCAGTACTTC. Its translation is CSAEDRDSSYEQYF.

This clonotype appeared many times. The chain recombines TRBV12-3 or TRBV12-4 with TRBJ1-1; 7 bases are a match to TRBD1. The CDR3 is 14 amino acids. V lost 5 bases to trimming and J lost 1 base; unmatched junction nucleotides: 4. The CDR3 reads CASSQQGRNTEAFF. The CDR3 DNA follows: TGTGCCAGCAGTCAACAGGGGAGGAACACTGAAGCTTTCTTT.

This clonotype appeared many times. The rearrangement links TRBV7-9 to TRBJ2-1; weak D call: TRBD2 (6 bases). This CDR3 comprises 12 residues. Trimming stripped 5 bases from V and 13 bases from J, with 15 bases between. CDR1 is SEHNR and CDR2 is FQNEAQ in the germline V gene (reference sequence). CDR3 in DNA: TGTGCCAGCAGCCCTCTGGGACTCCTCCAGTTCTTC. It codes for CASSPLGLLQFF.

This clonotype occurred many times. The chain carries TRBV28 and TRBJ2-1; tentatively, D is TRBD1 or TRBD2 (6 bases each). The V end was cut by 4 bases, the J end by 5 bases, with 15 bases between. Per germline, CDR1 MDHEN and CDR2 SYDVKM. CDR3 length: 15 residues. The CDR3 sequence: CASSSWRGINNEQFF. CDR3 bases: TGTGCCAGCAGTTCGTGGAGGGGGATAAACAATGAGCAGTTCTTC.

At least ten counts were recorded for this clonotype. The J gene is TRBJ1-2, the V gene TRBV5-1, with 7 bases that match TRBD1. CDR3 size: 16 residues. Trimming cost V 2 bases and J 7 bases; bases outside gene matches: 14. Germline V gives CDR1 SGHRS, CDR2 YFSETQ. The CDR3 sequence is CASSFGGGADLSGYTF. The CDR3 bases are TGCGCCAGCAGCTTTGGAGGGGGCGCGGATCTATCTGGCTACACCTTC.